This TCR beta chain was identified during a study of graft-versus-host responses after intestinal transplantation. Study context: Multivisceral, liver-intestinal, or isolated intestinal transplants were given to recipients. Tacrolimus and steroids were given for about 3 years to all recipients after anti-thymocyte globulin induction.

Germline CDR1 is SNHLY and CDR2 is FYNNEI. V gave up 5 bases and J gave up 5 bases, with 22 bases separating them. The CDR3 contains 16 residues. A note on this clone: Its antigen remains unidentified.

Study-wide points: Recipient-marrow GvH clones were detected, some having first appeared in ileum or blood. Allograft graft-versus-host to host-versus-graft clonal ratios ran high in patients with graft-donor T cell macrochimerism.

Profiled with immunoSEQ multiplex PCR; TCRdb holds only in-frame clones, not every one. Of some 87,000 clones detected, roughly 92% appear once; the ten largest clones hold about 0.3%. The TCR comes from a human donor who received an intestinal transplant. The gene calls are TRBV2 and TRBJ2-7; no clear D gene. The sequences come from unstimulated CD4+ T cells sorted from spleen or lymph node cells, collected before intestinal transplant. In DNA, the CDR3 is TGTGCCAGCAGTCCCCGCGGAGCAGAGAGGTTCGACGAGCAGTACTTC. This sequence encodes CASSPRGAERFDEQYF.